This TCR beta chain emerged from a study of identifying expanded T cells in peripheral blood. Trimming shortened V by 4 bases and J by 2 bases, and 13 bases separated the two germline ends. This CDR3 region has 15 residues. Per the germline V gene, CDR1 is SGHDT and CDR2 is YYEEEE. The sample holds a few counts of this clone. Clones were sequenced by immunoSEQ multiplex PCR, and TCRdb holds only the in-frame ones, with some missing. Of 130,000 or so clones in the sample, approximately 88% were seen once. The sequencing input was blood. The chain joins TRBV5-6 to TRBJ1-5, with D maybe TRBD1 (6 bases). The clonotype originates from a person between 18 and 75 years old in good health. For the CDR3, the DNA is TGTGCCAGCAGCCTCAGGGGAGGAGGCAATCAGCCCCAGCATTTT. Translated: CASSLRGGGNQPQHF.